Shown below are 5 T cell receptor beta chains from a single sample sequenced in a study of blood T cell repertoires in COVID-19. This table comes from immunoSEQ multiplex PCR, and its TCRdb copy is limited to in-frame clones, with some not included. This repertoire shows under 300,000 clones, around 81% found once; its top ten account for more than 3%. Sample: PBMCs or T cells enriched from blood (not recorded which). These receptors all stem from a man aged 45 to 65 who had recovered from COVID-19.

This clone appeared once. Here the CDR3 DNA reads TGTGCCAGCAGCCCATTGGACAGGACCGATGAGCAGTTCTTC. Amino acids: CASSPLDRTDEQFF. The rearrangement uses TRBV7-2 and TRBJ2-1; 7 bases map to TRBD1. J lost 8 bases, V lost 5 bases, and 9 bases had no gene match. CDR3 length: 14 amino acids. Per the germline V gene, CDR1 is SGHTA and CDR2 is FQGNSA.

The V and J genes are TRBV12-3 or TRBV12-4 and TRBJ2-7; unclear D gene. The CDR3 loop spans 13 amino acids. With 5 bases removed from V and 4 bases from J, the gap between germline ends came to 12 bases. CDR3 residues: CASSQIVPYEQYF. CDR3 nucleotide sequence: TGTGCCAGCAGTCAGATTGTACCGTACGAGCAGTACTTC.

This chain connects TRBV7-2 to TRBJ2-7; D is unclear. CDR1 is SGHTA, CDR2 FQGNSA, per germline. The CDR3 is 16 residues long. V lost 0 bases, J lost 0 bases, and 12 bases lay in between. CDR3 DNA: TGTGCCAGCAGCTTAGCGACACCTGCAGCCTCCTACGAGCAGTACTTC. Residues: CASSLATPAASYEQYF.

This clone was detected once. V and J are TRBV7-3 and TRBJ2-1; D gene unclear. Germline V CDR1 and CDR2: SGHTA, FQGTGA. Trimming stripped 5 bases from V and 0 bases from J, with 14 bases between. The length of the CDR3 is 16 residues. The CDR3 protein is CASSLNSLSSYNEQFF. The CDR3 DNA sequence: TGTGCCAGCAGCCTAAACTCCTTAAGCTCCTACAATGAGCAGTTCTTC.

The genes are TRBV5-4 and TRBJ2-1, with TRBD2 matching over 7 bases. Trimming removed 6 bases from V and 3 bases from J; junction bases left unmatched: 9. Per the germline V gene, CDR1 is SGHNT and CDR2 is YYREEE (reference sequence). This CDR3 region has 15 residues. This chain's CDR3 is CASTAPGGGYNEQFF. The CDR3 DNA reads TGTGCCAGCACGGCCCCGGGCGGGGGCTACAATGAGCAGTTCTTC.